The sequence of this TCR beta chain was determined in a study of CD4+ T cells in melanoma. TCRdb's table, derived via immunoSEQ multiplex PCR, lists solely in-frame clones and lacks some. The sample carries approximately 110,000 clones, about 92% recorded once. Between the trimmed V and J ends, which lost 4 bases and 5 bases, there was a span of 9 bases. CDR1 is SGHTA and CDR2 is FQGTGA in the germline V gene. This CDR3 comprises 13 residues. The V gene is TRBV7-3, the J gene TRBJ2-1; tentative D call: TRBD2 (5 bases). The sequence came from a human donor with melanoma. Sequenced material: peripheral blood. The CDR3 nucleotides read TGTGCCAGCAGCTATGGGAGTAACAATGAGCAGTTCTTC. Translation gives CASSYGSNNEQFF.